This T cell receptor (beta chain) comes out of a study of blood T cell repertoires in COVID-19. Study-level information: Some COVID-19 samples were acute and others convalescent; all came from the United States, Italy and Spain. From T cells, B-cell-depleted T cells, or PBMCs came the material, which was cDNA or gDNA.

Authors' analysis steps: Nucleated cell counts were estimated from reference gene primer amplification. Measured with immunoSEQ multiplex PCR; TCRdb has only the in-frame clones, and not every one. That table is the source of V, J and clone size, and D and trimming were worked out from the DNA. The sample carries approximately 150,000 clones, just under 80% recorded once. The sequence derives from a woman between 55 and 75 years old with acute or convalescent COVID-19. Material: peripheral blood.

For the CDR3, the DNA is TGTGCCATCAGTGAGTTGGGTAGCGGGAACTACAATGAGCAGTTCTTC. Protein sequence: CAISELGSGNYNEQFF. The V gene is TRBV10-3, the J gene TRBJ2-1, with 8 bases aligning to TRBD2. CDR3 length equals 16 residues. V dropped 1 base and J dropped 3; count of bases not matched to a gene: 5. Germline CDR1 reads ENHRY; CDR2 reads SYGVKD.